The 4 T cell receptor beta chains below come from one sample, sequenced in a study of T cell responses to AZD1222 COVID-19 vaccine. Sequencing was performed with immunoSEQ multiplex PCR; in TCRdb, only in-frame clones are kept and a portion is missing. Here the sample spans 90,000 to 150,000 clones, roughly 90% being singletons. The sample consisted of peripheral blood, taken on day 0 of AZD1222 vaccination. The receptors here all came from an adult in good health.

V and J are TRBV7-8 and TRBJ2-2; D is possibly TRBD1 (6 bases). V was pared by 3 bases and J by 2 bases, with 13 bases between. In germline, CDR1 is SGHVS, CDR2 FQNEAQ. This CDR3 region has 16 residues. CDR3 DNA sequence: TGTGCCAGCAGCTTTTCCGGGACAACAAACACCGGGGAGCTGTTTTTT. Amino acid sequence: CASSFSGTTNTGELFF. The full variable domain, rest sourced from reference TRBV7-8 and TRBJ2-2, is GAGVSQSPRYKVAKRGQDVALRCDPISGHVSLFWYQQALGQGPEFLTYFQNEAQLDKSGLPSDRFFAERPEGSVSTLKIQRTQQEDSAVYLCASSFSGTTNTGELFFGEGSRLTVL.

In its sample, this clone was seen once. The rearrangement joins TRBV14 to TRBJ2-7; no reliable D call. Germline lookup yields CDR1 SGHDN and CDR2 FVKESK. The V end was cut by 0 bases, the J end by 4 bases, with 7 bases between. This CDR3 contains 13 residues. The CDR3 protein is CASSQDMTYEQYF. DNA for the CDR3: TGTGCCAGCAGCCAAGACATGACATACGAGCAGTACTTC. Looking up the rest from reference TRBV14 and TRBJ2-7 gives the full variable domain: EAGVTQFPSHSVIEKGQTVTLRCDPISGHDNLYWYRRVMGKEIKFLLHFVKESKQDESGMPNNRFLAERTGGTYSTLKVQPAELEDSGVYFCASSQDMTYEQYFGPGTRLTVT.

The chain carries TRBV18 and TRBJ2-6; TRBD1 agrees at 10 bases. Trimming removed 3 bases from V and 7 bases from J; junction bases left unmatched: 15. There are 19 residues in the CDR3. CDR1 KGHSH and CDR2 LQKENI come from the germline V gene. CDR3 loop: CASSPTRPGTGAGANVLTF. For the CDR3, the DNA is TGTGCCAGCTCACCCACGCGTCCCGGGACAGGGGCCGGCGCCAACGTCCTGACTTTC.

The chain employs TRBV6-5 and TRBJ1-2; D is perhaps TRBD1 (5 bases). With 4 bases removed from V and 3 bases from J, the gap between germline ends came to 15 bases. The CDR3 contains 15 residues. The germline CDR1 and CDR2 sequences are MNHEY and SVGAGI. This CDR3 is CASSSIQEFDYGYTF. The CDR3 DNA sequence: TGTGCCAGCAGTTCGATACAGGAGTTCGACTATGGCTACACCTTC.